This entry lists 25 T cell receptor beta chains sequenced from one sample in a study of cytomegalovirus exposure and HLA in healthy donors. The table came from immunoSEQ multiplex PCR; TCRdb's copy has only in-frame clones and leaves some out. The table shows some 170,000 clones, with roughly 90% occurring only once. The sequenced material came from PBMCs. The origin of the receptors is a woman aged 30 to 39 in good health and CMV-seronegative.

CDR3 region: CASSLQRAYEQYF. CDR3 sequence (DNA): TGCGCCAGCAGCTTACAGCGGGCCTACGAGCAGTACTTC. This chain joins TRBV5-1 and TRBJ2-7; TRBD2 is a possible D gene (6 bases). Germline lookup yields CDR1 SGHRS and CDR2 YFSETQ. The V end lost 2 bases, the J end lost 2 bases, and 8 bases lay between the germline ends. CDR3 length: 13 amino acids.

The genes are TRBV5-1 and TRBJ1-6; a weak D match, TRBD1 (5 bases). V lost 3 bases to trimming and J lost 6 bases, with 13 bases between them. Germline CDR1 and CDR2: SGHRS and YFSETQ. This CDR3 is 15 amino acids long. The CDR3 loop is CASSSTRGSNSPLHF. CDR3 bases: TGCGCCAGCAGCTCGACGAGGGGCAGTAATTCACCCCTCCACTTT.

J is TRBJ1-4 and V is TRBV28; no clear D gene. The CDR3 has 15 residues. Trimming pared 2 bases from V and 5 bases from J, leaving 12 bases between. Germline CDR1 reads MDHEN; CDR2 reads SYDVKM. CDR3 sequence: CASSLPLSGNEKLFF. The CDR3, as DNA: TGTGCCAGCAGTTTACCTTTGTCTGGGAATGAAAAACTGTTTTTT.

The rearrangement links TRBV4-2 to TRBJ2-5; D unclear. V lost 0 bases, J lost 5 bases, and 4 bases lay in between. This CDR3 comprises 12 residues. Germline V gene lookup returns CDR1 LGHNA and CDR2 YNFKEQ. The CDR3 region has the DNA TGTGCCAGCAGCCAAGATTGGGAGACCCAGTACTTC. Amino acids: CASSQDWETQYF.

The rearrangement joins TRBV7-9 to TRBJ1-4; D call uncertain. With 1 base removed from V and 11 bases from J, the gap between germline ends came to 14 bases. Germline CDR1 and CDR2: SEHNR and FQNEAQ (reference sequence). The CDR3 covers 14 residues. DNA for the CDR3: TGTGCCAGCAGCTTAGTGTCGGCTGTGGGGAAACTGTTTTTT. Encoded protein: CASSLVSAVGKLFF. The variable domain in full, with the rest retrieved from reference TRBV7-9 and TRBJ1-4, is DTGVSQNPRHKITKRGQNVTFRCDPISEHNRLYWYRQTLGQGPEFLTYFQNEAQLEKSRLLSDRFSAERPKGSFSTLEIQRTEQGDSAMYLCASSLVSAVGKLFFGSGTQLSVL.

The chain carries TRBV5-4 and TRBJ2-1, with a possible D match to TRBD2 (5 bases). V was pared by 6 bases and J by 2 bases, with 6 bases between. The CDR3 is 12 amino acids. From germline, CDR1 is SGHNT and CDR2 YYREEE (reference sequence). The chain's CDR3 is CASNGAYNEQFF. In nucleotides, the CDR3 is TGTGCCAGCAACGGGGCCTACAATGAGCAGTTCTTC. Looking up the rest from reference TRBV5-4 and TRBJ2-1 gives the full variable domain: ETGVTQSPTHLIKTRGQQVTLRCSSQSGHNTVSWYQQALGQGPQFIFQYYREEENGRGNFPPRFSGLQFPNYSSELNVNALELDDSALYLCASNGAYNEQFFGPGTRLTVL.

The chain combines TRBV7-9 with TRBJ2-2, with D possibly being TRBD1 (6 bases). V gave up 5 bases and J gave up 6 bases, with 13 bases separating them. This CDR3 is built from 14 residues. Germline values: CDR1 SEHNR, CDR2 FQNEAQ (reference sequence). CDR3 sequence: CASSGQGKAGELFF. The CDR3 DNA follows: TGTGCCAGCAGCGGGCAGGGGAAGGCCGGGGAGCTGTTTTTT.

This chain links TRBV2 with TRBJ2-3; no clear D. Germline CDR1 SNHLY, CDR2 FYNNEI. There are 13 residues in the CDR3. Deletions cut 5 bases from V and 4 bases from J, with 10 bases between. The CDR3 protein is CASSPEWSDTQYF. The CDR3 DNA reads as TGTGCCAGCAGTCCAGAATGGTCAGATACGCAGTATTTT.

The chain has TRBV19 and TRBJ2-1; no firm D call. The V gene lost 7 bases and the J gene lost 5 bases, with 18 bases spanning the gap. From germline, CDR1 is LNHDA and CDR2 SQIVND (reference sequence). The CDR3 is 15 residues long. CDR3 loop: CASTTMWGFDNEQFF. The CDR3 nucleotides are TGTGCCAGTACTACGATGTGGGGATTTGACAATGAGCAGTTCTTC.

The V call is TRBV27, the J call TRBJ2-7; 10 nucleotides align to TRBD2. J gave up 0 bases and V 8 bases, and 7 bases lay outside the gene matches. Germline CDR1 reads MNHEY; CDR2 reads SMNVEV (reference sequence). The CDR3 consists of 15 residues. DNA of the CDR3: TGTGCCAGCGAAGGGCTAGCGGGAGCCTCCTACGAGCAGTACTTC. Protein product: CASEGLAGASYEQYF.

This chain uses TRBV5-6 with TRBJ2-2; tentatively, D is TRBD2 (6 bases). The germline CDR1 and CDR2 sequences are SGHDT and YYEEEE. CDR3 size: 15 residues. V was clipped by 2 bases and J by 5 bases, with 13 bases between them. The chain's CDR3 is CASSFGTGGTGELFF. The CDR3 bases are TGTGCCAGCAGCTTCGGGACCGGAGGGACCGGGGAGCTGTTTTTT. The full variable domain, in which reference TRBV5-6 and TRBJ2-2 provide the parts outside the CDR3, is DAGVTQSPTHLIKTRGQQVTLRCSPKSGHDTVSWYQQALGQGPQFIFQYYEEEERQRGNFPDRFSGHQFPNYSSELNVNALLLGDSALYLCASSFGTGGTGELFFGEGSRLTVL.

This chain connects TRBV5-1 to TRBJ2-7; 9 positions agree with TRBD1. Germline assignment: CDR1 SGHRS and CDR2 YFSETQ. CDR3 length equals 18 residues. The junction had 13 bases not matched to a gene; V was cut back by 3 bases and J by 0 bases. The DNA for the CDR3 is TGCGCCAGCAGCTCTCGAACCCCGGGACAGGGACGCTCCTACGAGCAGTACTTC. Amino acid sequence: CASSSRTPGQGRSYEQYF.

This chain links TRBV7-2 with TRBJ1-2, with 11 nucleotides matching TRBD1. CDR1 is SGHTA, CDR2 FQGNSA, per germline. The CDR3 is 14 amino acids. Trimming at V came to 3 bases and at J to 6 bases, leaving 3 bases not matched to a gene. The CDR3 region is CASSFGTGGDGYTF. CDR3 DNA sequence: TGTGCCAGCAGCTTTGGGACAGGGGGAGATGGCTACACCTTC.

The chain is built from TRBV2 and TRBJ2-1; D is possibly TRBD1 or TRBD2 (5 bases each). V was shortened by 1 base and J by 0 bases, with 16 bases between the two germline ends. The CDR3 extends over 18 amino acids. CDR1 and CDR2 from the germline V gene are SNHLY and FYNNEI. The DNA for the CDR3 is TGTGCCAGCAGTGAAGGAGGGGCGCCCTATAGCTCCTACAATGAGCAGTTCTTC. As protein: CASSEGGAPYSSYNEQFF.

The CDR3 DNA follows: TGTGCCTGGAGTTCCGGGACAGCAAGCAATCAGCCCCAGCATTTT. Protein: CAWSSGTASNQPQHF. The rearrangement links TRBV30 to TRBJ1-5, with 7 bases that match TRBD1. Trimming at V came to 2 bases and at J to 1 base, leaving 5 bases not matched to a gene. This CDR3 spans 15 amino acids. Germline-derived CDR1 and CDR2 are GTSNPN and SVGIG (reference sequence).

This clone came up many times. This chain links TRBV6-5 with TRBJ1-2; 11 bases are a match to TRBD1. The CDR3 is made up of 16 amino acids. V shed 1 base and J 4 bases; nucleotides not matched to a gene: 5. Germline V gene sequence: CDR1 MNHEY, CDR2 SVGAGI. CDR3 DNA sequence: TGTGCCAGCAGTTACTTAAGGACAGGGGGCTCCTATGGCTACACCTTC. Translated, it gives CASSYLRTGGSYGYTF.

The chain is built from TRBV5-6 and TRBJ2-7; D is perhaps TRBD1 (6 bases). Per germline, CDR1 SGHDT and CDR2 YYEEEE. The CDR3 length is 13 residues. V was shortened by 4 bases and J by 3 bases, with 11 bases between the two germline ends. The CDR3 region is CASSRGQYYEQYF. The CDR3 nucleotides are TGTGCCAGCAGCAGAGGACAGTACTACGAGCAGTACTTC.

This chain joins TRBV7-9 and TRBJ1-5; 8 bases fit TRBD1. The CDR3 has 14 residues. Per germline, CDR1 SEHNR and CDR2 FQNEAQ (reference sequence). V lost 4 bases, J lost 4 bases, and 3 bases stayed unmatched. CDR3 sequence: CASSSGQANQPQHF. The CDR3 coding sequence is TGTGCCAGCAGCTCGGGACAGGCTAATCAGCCCCAGCATTTT.

The chain links TRBV27 to TRBJ1-2, with a tentative D call TRBD1 (6 bases). This CDR3 contains 14 residues. Germline V gene data show CDR1 as MNHEY and CDR2 as SMNVEV (reference sequence). V lost 5 bases and J lost 1, with 11 bases in between. This chain's CDR3 is CASSPQQGNYGYTF. CDR3 DNA: TGTGCCAGCAGTCCTCAACAGGGTAACTATGGCTACACCTTC.

V and J are TRBV20-1 and TRBJ2-4; unclear D gene. Germline CDR1 is DFQATT and CDR2 is SNEGSKA (reference sequence). The V end lost 0 bases, the J end lost 8 bases, and 5 bases lay between the germline ends. This CDR3 contains 11 residues. CDR3 sequence: CSARDMDIQYF. DNA for the CDR3: TGCAGTGCTAGAGATATGGACATTCAGTACTTC.

The V gene is TRBV6-6, the J gene TRBJ2-7, with TRBD2 matching 8 bases. CDR3 size: 13 residues. V dropped 4 bases and J dropped 3; count of bases not matched to a gene: 2. Looked up from germline, CDR1 is MNHNY and CDR2 is SVGAGI (reference sequence). The CDR3 is CASSLAGNYEQYF. The CDR3 DNA follows: TGTGCCAGCAGTTTAGCGGGGAACTACGAGCAGTACTTC.

The V call is TRBV2, the J call TRBJ2-5, with unresolved D. Germline V gene sequence: CDR1 SNHLY, CDR2 FYNNEI. The CDR3 has 13 residues. V gave up 8 bases and J gave up 1 base, with 11 bases separating them. Written as DNA, the CDR3 is TGTGCCAGCTCTCGGGCGTTCCAAGAGACCCAGTACTTC. As protein: CASSRAFQETQYF.

The chain combines TRBV28 with TRBJ2-7, with D maybe TRBD1 (6 bases). The CDR3 sequence is 13 residues long. Trimming removed 5 bases from V and 4 bases from J, with 12 bases in between. In germline, CDR1 is MDHEN, CDR2 SYDVKM. The CDR3 DNA sequence: TGTGCCAGCAGTCGGACAGCAGATTACGAGCAGTACTTC. Residues: CASSRTADYEQYF.

This chain connects TRBV6-5 to TRBJ2-2, with no clear D. Germline CDR1 and CDR2: MNHEY and SVGAGI. CDR3 length: 14 residues. The V gene lost 4 bases and the J gene lost 5 bases, with 11 bases spanning the gap. The CDR3 bases are TGTGCCAGCAGTTCCCCGAGAAAAACCGGGGAGCTGTTTTTT. Encoded protein: CASSSPRKTGELFF.

This sequence joins TRBV11-2 and TRBJ2-2, with TRBD2 identical over 11 bases. Germline V lookup: CDR1 SGHAT, CDR2 FQNNGV. This CDR3 is 17 amino acids long. Trimming took 5 bases from V and 2 from J; bases not matched to a gene: 7. The CDR3 coding sequence is TGTGCCAGCAGCCATAGCGGGGGGGCCTTAAACACCGGGGAGCTGTTTTTT. Protein: CASSHSGGALNTGELFF.